These T cell receptor beta chains were read from a single sample in a study of OX40 agonist ivuxolimab in advanced cancers. The protocol was immunoSEQ multiplex PCR, while the TCRdb copy is restricted to in-frame clones and leaves out a portion. The repertoire holds roughly 80,000 clones, with roughly 85% as singletons. This sample comprised CD4+ or CD8+ T cells sorted from blood, obtained in a trial of the OX40 agonist ivuxolimab. These receptors were collected from an adult with an advanced solid tumor such as melanoma, head and neck, liver or kidney cancer. CDR3s include the opening cysteine and the closing phenylalanine or tryptophan. D genes are given only for firm matches. The size entry is marked missing in some rows and otherwise reads once, few, many or a size class.

J gene	V gene	D gene	clone size	CDR3 DNA	CDR3 protein
TRBJ2-1	TRBV9	TRBD2	.	TGTGCCAGCAGCCCGTCGATAGCGGGAGGAAACTACAATGAGCAGTTCTTC	CASSPSIAGGNYNEQFF
TRBJ1-5	TRBV4-2	.	.	TGTGCCAGCAGCCAAGAAGGTAGCAATCAGCCCCAGCATTTT	CASSQEGSNQPQHF
TRBJ1-5	TRBV10-1	TRBD1	.	TGCGCCAGATTCGACAGGGGGATCAAATATAGCAATCAGCCCCAGCATTTT	CARFDRGIKYSNQPQHF
TRBJ2-5	TRBV2	.	.	TGTGCCAGCAGTGAATCCTCGCTGCAAGAGACCCAGTACTTC	CASSESSLQETQYF
TRBJ1-5	TRBV21-1	.	once	TGTGCCAGCAGCAAAGGGGGCCACGATCAGCCCCAGCATTTT	CASSKGGHDQPQHF
TRBJ2-3	TRBV28	.	.	TGTGCCAGCAGTTTAGCATCCCTCACAGATACGCAGTATTTT	CASSLASLTDTQYF
TRBJ2-7	TRBV19	TRBD1	.	TGTGCCAGTAGTAAGTGGACAGGGGAAGTGGACGAGCAGTACTTC	CASSKWTGEVDEQYF
TRBJ1-3	TRBV28	.	.	TGTGCCAGCAGATCACCCGGGCCGGGGAACACCATATATTTT	CASRSPGPGNTIYF
TRBJ2-1	TRBV19	TRBD2	.	TGTGCCAGTAAAACTAGCGGGGGGTATGATGAGCAGTTCTTC	CASKTSGGYDEQFF
TRBJ1-5	TRBV30	.	.	TGTGCCTGGAGTAAGGGTCTTGAGGGGGTTCAGCCCCAGCATTTT	CAWSKGLEGVQPQHF
TRBJ1-3	TRBV6-1	.	.	TGTGCCAGCAGTGAAGAAATGGGAGGGTGGAGGAACACCATATATTTT	CASSEEMGGWRNTIYF